These 12 T cell receptor beta chains came from one sample sequenced in a study of graft-versus-host responses after intestinal transplantation. Clones were read by immunoSEQ multiplex PCR, and TCRdb kept only the in-frame ones, dropping some. The sample holds roughly 89,000 clones, roughly 89% seen once. For these TCRs, the target antigens are not known. Sequenced here: unstimulated CD4+ T cells sorted from spleen or lymph node cells, sampled before intestinal transplant. The receptors shown here come from a human donor who received an intestinal transplant.

The chain combines TRBV2 with TRBJ2-7; tentative D call: TRBD2 (5 bases). The V end lost 4 bases, the J end lost 3 bases, and 13 bases lay between the germline ends. Germline V CDR1 and CDR2: SNHLY, FYNNEI. There are 14 residues in the CDR3. Written as DNA, the CDR3 is TGTGCCAGCAGTGTGGAACTCGGAGGCTACGAGCAGTACTTC. This gives the protein CASSVELGGYEQYF. Using reference TRBV2 and TRBJ2-7 for the parts outside the CDR3, the full variable domain is EPEVTQTPSHQVTQMGQEVILRCVPISNHLYFYWYRQILGQKVEFLVSFYNNEISEKSEIFDDQFSVERPDGSNFTLKIRSTKLEDSAMYFCASSVELGGYEQYFGPGTRLTVT.

This chain joins TRBV6-5 and TRBJ1-2; no definite D call. From germline, CDR1 is MNHEY and CDR2 SVGAGI. The CDR3 spans 15 residues. Trimming left V 0 bases short and J 5 bases short, with 13 bases between. CDR3 region: CASSYSKGGLYGYTF. CDR3 sequence (DNA): TGTGCCAGCAGTTACTCGAAGGGCGGACTATATGGCTACACCTTC.

This clone was seen a single time. This chain joins TRBV7-2 and TRBJ2-1; a possible D gene is TRBD2 (6 bases). Germline lookup yields CDR1 SGHTA and CDR2 FQGNSA. The V gene lost 0 bases and the J gene lost 6 bases, with 12 bases spanning the gap. This CDR3 is 15 amino acids long. CDR3 bases: TGTGCCAGCAGCTTAGCGCGAGGCGGGGTCAATGAGCAGTTCTTC. Translation gives CASSLARGGVNEQFF. Using reference TRBV7-2 and TRBJ2-1 for the parts outside the CDR3, the full variable domain is GAGVSQSPSNKVTEKGKDVELRCDPISGHTALYWYRQSLGQGLEFLIYFQGNSAPDKSGLPSDRFSAERTGGSVSTLTIQRTQQEDSAVYLCASSLARGGVNEQFFGPGTRLTVL.

V usage is TRBV27 and J usage is TRBJ1-1; 7 bases are shared with TRBD1. Germline values: CDR1 MNHEY, CDR2 SMNVEV (reference sequence). Trimming cost V 3 bases and J 6 bases; bases outside gene matches: 4. The CDR3 runs to 13 residues. For the CDR3, the DNA is TGTGCCAGCAGTTTGAAGGGGGCGTCTGAAGCTTTCTTT. It is translated as CASSLKGASEAFF.

The chain links TRBV20-1 to TRBJ2-7, with TRBD2 as a possible D gene (5 bases). CDR1 is DFQATT, CDR2 SNEGSKA, per germline (reference sequence). The CDR3 extends over 11 amino acids. Trimming removed 5 bases from V and 2 bases from J, with 7 bases in between. The CDR3 DNA sequence: TGCAGTGCTCTCGGGGCCTACGAGCAGTACTTC. Amino acids: CSALGAYEQYF.

This clone occurred a few times. J is TRBJ2-7 and V is TRBV6-1; 8 bases are shared with TRBD1. Germline V CDR1 and CDR2: MNHNS, SASEGT. This CDR3 is 14 amino acids long. The V and J ends lost 7 bases and 3 bases, in that order; junction bases with no gene match: 8. CDR3 sequence: CASILDRASYEQYF. The CDR3 nucleotides are TGTGCCAGCATCCTGGACAGGGCGAGCTACGAGCAGTACTTC.

The chain couples TRBV6-5 to TRBJ2-7; 7 bases line up with TRBD1. The J segment lost 5 bases and the V segment lost 6 bases, leaving 7 bases of the junction unmatched. The CDR3 contains 13 residues. Germline V gene sequence: CDR1 MNHEY, CDR2 SVGAGI. Here the CDR3 reads CASRRQGRDEQYF. The CDR3 DNA reads as TGTGCCAGCAGAAGACAGGGTCGGGACGAGCAGTACTTC.

The genes are TRBV18 and TRBJ1-3; perhaps TRBD1 as D (6 bases). Trimming removed 2 bases at V and 2 bases at J, with 13 bases between. CDR1 is KGHSH and CDR2 is LQKENI in the germline V gene. This CDR3 has 16 residues. The CDR3 bases are TGTGCCAGCTCACCAAAACAACAGGGAGCTGGAAACACCATATATTTT. Its protein product is CASSPKQQGAGNTIYF.

The chain is built from TRBV6-5 and TRBJ1-4, with 7 bases aligning to TRBD1. Germline CDR1 MNHEY, CDR2 SVGAGI. J gave up 5 bases and V 2 bases, and 5 bases lay outside the gene matches. The CDR3 length is 15 residues. DNA of the CDR3: TGTGCCAGCAGTTACACCGGGACAGAAAATGAAAAACTGTTTTTT. Translated: CASSYTGTENEKLFF.

V is TRBV7-2 and J is TRBJ2-1, with 13 nucleotides matching TRBD2. Germline V gives CDR1 SGHTA, CDR2 FQGNSA. The V segment lost 5 bases and the J segment 8 bases; nucleotides outside the gene matches: 6. The CDR3 is 15 residues long. CDR3 in amino acids: CASSRTSGGVDEQFF. The CDR3 nucleotides are TGTGCCAGCAGCCGAACTAGCGGGGGGGTCGATGAGCAGTTCTTC.

The chain is built from TRBV7-6 and TRBJ2-1; tentative D call: TRBD2 (5 bases). CDR1 is SGHVS and CDR2 is FNYEAQ in the germline V gene. This CDR3 is 15 amino acids long. Trimming took off 6 bases at V and 10 bases at J, with 22 bases between the two ends. The CDR3 is CASSRPGATEREQFF. The CDR3 DNA sequence: TGTGCCAGCAGTCGACCTGGCGCAACCGAGCGGGAGCAGTTCTTC.

The chain recombines TRBV18 with TRBJ1-1; 9 bases map to TRBD1. The CDR3 contains 15 residues. In germline, CDR1 is KGHSH, CDR2 LQKENI. Losses at the gene ends were 3 bases for V and 2 bases for J; bases not matched to a gene: 4. The CDR3 DNA reads TGTGCCAGCTCACCTTCACAGGGGGCAAACACTGAAGCTTTCTTT. It specifies CASSPSQGANTEAFF.